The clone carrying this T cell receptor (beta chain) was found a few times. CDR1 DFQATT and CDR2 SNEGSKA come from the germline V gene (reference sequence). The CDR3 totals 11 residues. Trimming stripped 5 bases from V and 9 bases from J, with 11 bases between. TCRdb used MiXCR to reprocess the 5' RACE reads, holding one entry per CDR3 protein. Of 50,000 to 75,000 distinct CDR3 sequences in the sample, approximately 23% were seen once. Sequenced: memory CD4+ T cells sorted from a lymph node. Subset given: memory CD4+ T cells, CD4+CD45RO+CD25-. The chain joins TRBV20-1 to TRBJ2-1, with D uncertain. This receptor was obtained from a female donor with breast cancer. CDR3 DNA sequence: TGCAGTGCTCCGGGTCGCAGTGAGCAGTTCTTC. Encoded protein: CSAPGRSEQFF.